This T cell receptor beta chain derives from a study of blood T cell repertoires in COVID-19. Study overall: Samples taken during acute and convalescent COVID-19 were collected in the United States, Italy and Spain. Sources were T cells, B-cell-depleted T cells, or PBMCs; the material itself was cDNA or gDNA.

Per the authors' pipeline: How many nucleated cells were present was estimated from reference gene primer amplification. Profiled with immunoSEQ multiplex PCR; TCRdb holds only in-frame clones, not every one. D and trimming were read from the DNA, whereas the V and J calls and clone size are those reported in that table. This sample carries over 70,000 clones, approximately 88% of them seen once, and the ten largest clones take almost 7%. Per germline, CDR1 SGHRS and CDR2 YFSETQ. The CDR3 covers 14 residues. V shed 2 bases and J 8 bases; nucleotides not matched to a gene: 6. The TCR was taken from a woman aged 80 or older with acute or convalescent COVID-19. Sequenced: peripheral blood. The chain joins TRBV5-1 to TRBJ1-4, with 7 bases identical to TRBD1. CDR3 DNA sequence: TGCGCCAGCAGCTTAGAGGGGGCGAAGGAAAAACTGTTTTTT. It encodes CASSLEGAKEKLFF. Using reference TRBV5-1 and TRBJ1-4 for the parts outside the CDR3, the full variable domain is KAGVTQTPRYLIKTRGQQVTLSCSPISGHRSVSWYQQTPGQGLQFLFEYFSETQRNKGNFPGRFSGRQFSNSRSEMNVSTLELGDSALYLCASSLEGAKEKLFFGSGTQLSVL.